This TCR beta chain was retrieved from a study of T cell responses to AZD1222 COVID-19 vaccine. Study overall: Second doses that came at about 4 or about 12 weeks were put together.

The study, taken as a whole, reports: Baseline seropositivity occurred in only a handful of AZD1222 recipients. Among vaccine-associated CD4 TCRs, coverage spanned spike, with dominance at 160-218 and 743-854.

A remark on this clone: Its antigen is as yet unknown.

Here immunoSEQ multiplex PCR was the method, and the copy in TCRdb shows in-frame clones only, minus some. The sample has about 120,000 clones, over 75% seen once. The CDR3 totals 13 residues. From germline, CDR1 is MNHEY and CDR2 SVGEGT. V lost 2 bases to trimming and J lost 2 bases, with 6 bases between them. The chain links TRBV6-2 or TRBV6-3 to TRBJ1-2; D not resolved. This clonotype originated in an adult in good health. Specimen: peripheral blood, collected on day 0 of AZD1222 vaccination. The CDR3 DNA reads TGTGCCAGCAGTTACGGTCAGAACTATGGCTACACCTTC. Its translation: CASSYGQNYGYTF.